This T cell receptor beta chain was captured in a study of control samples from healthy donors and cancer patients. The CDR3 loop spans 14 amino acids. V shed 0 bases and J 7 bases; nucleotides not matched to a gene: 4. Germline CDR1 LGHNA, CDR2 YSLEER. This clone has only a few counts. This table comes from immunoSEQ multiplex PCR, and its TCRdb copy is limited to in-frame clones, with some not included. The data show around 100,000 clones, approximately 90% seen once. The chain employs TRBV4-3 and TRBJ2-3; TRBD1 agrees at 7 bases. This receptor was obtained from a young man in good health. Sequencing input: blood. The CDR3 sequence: CASSQEQGSHTQYF. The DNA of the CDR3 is TGCGCCAGCAGCCAAGAACAGGGGAGCCATACGCAGTATTTT.